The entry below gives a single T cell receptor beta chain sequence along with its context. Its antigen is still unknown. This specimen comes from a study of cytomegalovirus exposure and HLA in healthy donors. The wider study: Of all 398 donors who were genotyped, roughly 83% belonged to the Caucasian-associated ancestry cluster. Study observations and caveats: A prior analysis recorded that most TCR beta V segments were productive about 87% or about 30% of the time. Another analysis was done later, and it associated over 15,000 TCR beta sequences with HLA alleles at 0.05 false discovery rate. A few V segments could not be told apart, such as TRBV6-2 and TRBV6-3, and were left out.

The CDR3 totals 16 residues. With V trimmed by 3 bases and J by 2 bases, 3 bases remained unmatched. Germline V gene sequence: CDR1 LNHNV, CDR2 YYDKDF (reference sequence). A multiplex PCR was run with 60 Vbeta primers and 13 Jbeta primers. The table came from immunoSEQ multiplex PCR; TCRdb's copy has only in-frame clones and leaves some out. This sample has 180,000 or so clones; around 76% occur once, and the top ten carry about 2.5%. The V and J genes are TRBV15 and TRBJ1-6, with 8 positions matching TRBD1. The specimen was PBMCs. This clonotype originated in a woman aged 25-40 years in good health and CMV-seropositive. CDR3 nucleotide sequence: TGTGCCACCAGCAGGGACAGGGCCCCCTATAATTCACCCCTCCACTTT. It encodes CATSRDRAPYNSPLHF.